This T cell receptor beta chain was captured by sequencing in a study of blood T cell repertoires in COVID-19. On the study more broadly: T cells, B-cell-depleted T cells, or PBMCs provided the cDNA or gDNA that served as material.

V lost 0 bases to trimming and J lost 4 bases, with 3 bases between them. Per germline, CDR1 LGHDT and CDR2 YNNKEL (reference sequence). The CDR3 runs 12 residues. Study processing details: For nucleated cells, counts were estimated from reference gene primer amplification. Here immunoSEQ multiplex PCR was the method, and the copy in TCRdb shows in-frame clones only, minus some. The D gene and trimming were derived from the DNA, and the V and J assignments and clone size from that table. The sample shows tens of thousands of clones, more than 80% of them seen only once. The chain has TRBV3-1 (or the pseudogene TRBV3-2) and TRBJ2-5; unclear D gene. The specimen sequenced was peripheral blood. The TCR sequence derives from a man aged 45-60 years with active or convalescent COVID-19. This chain's CDR3 is CASSQDRETQYF. The CDR3 nucleotides are TGTGCCAGCAGCCAAGACCGAGAGACCCAGTACTTC.